This TCR beta chain is from a study of blood T cells in healthy people across ages. Study context: Template switching caught about one barcoded beta molecule for each two T cells.

On this clonotype: Its antigen is currently unknown.

Study conclusions and caveats: Any conclusive comparison of naive versus antigen-experienced cells was prevented by using unsorted PBMCs.

V gave up 6 bases and J gave up 3 bases, with 9 bases separating them. The CDR3 has 13 amino acids. It was with a sample-barcoded 5' primer and a J-beta primer mix that a second PCR of roughly 7 to 12 cycles was run. Every sample gave at least 3 million paired-end reads containing CDR3. Using its own MiXCR run on the 5' RACE reads, TCRdb lists one record per CDR3 protein. The sample lists some 1,800,000 distinct CDR3 sequences; roughly two fifths were seen once. This chain links TRBV12-3 or TRBV12-4 with TRBJ2-4; D remains ambiguous. The source of this sequence is a human donor in good health. The sample consisted of blood. As DNA, the CDR3 is TGTGCCAGCAGCCCGTCGGGCAAAAACATTCAGTACTTC. The encoded protein is CASSPSGKNIQYF.